This entry concerns a single T cell receptor (beta chain). What it binds is unknown. This record comes from a study of T cell responses to AZD1222 COVID-19 vaccine. General observations from the study: Variant regions that are unmutated are reportedly the target of nearly half of spike-specific TCRs. The sample set comprised mostly white British donors with more females, and clonal diversity was possibly underestimated. Sampling captured repertoires only after the peak T cell response. Only a handful of AZD1222 recipients tested seropositive at baseline.

This CDR3 comprises 13 residues. Per the germline V gene, CDR1 is SGHTA and CDR2 is FQGNSA. Trimming shortened V by 1 base and J by 10 bases, and 11 bases separated the two germline ends. Libraries were prepared by immunoSEQ multiplex PCR; TCRdb keeps only in-frame clonotypes and omits some of them. The sample lists roughly 120,000 clones, around nine tenths seen once, with about 3.3% in the top ten. This sequence originates from an adult who received the AZD1222 COVID-19 vaccine. The sample was peripheral blood, taken 28 days after the second AZD1222 dose. This chain uses TRBV7-2 with TRBJ2-1; either TRBD1 or TRBD2 may fit D (5 bases each). The CDR3 nucleotides are TGTGCCAGCAGCTTAGGAGGGGACGGAGAGCAGTTCTTC. This encodes CASSLGGDGEQFF.